These T cell receptor beta chains were read from a single sample in a study of cytomegalovirus exposure and HLA in healthy donors. Clones were read by immunoSEQ multiplex PCR, and TCRdb kept only the in-frame ones, dropping some. The sample lists some 120,000 clones; 75% to 90% were seen once. What was sequenced was PBMCs. These receptor sequences come from a man in his forties in good health and CMV-seronegative. Each CDR3 is given with its conserved first and last residue. The D gene is left open where the match is weak. Size tells how often a clone was seen (once, few, many) or the class of an expanded clone, and some rows leave it out.

14 TRBJ1-5 - TRBV27 once CASKQWGRAQPQHF TGTGCCAGCAAGCAGTGGGGGAGGGCTCAGCCCCAGCATTTT
13 TRBJ1-4 - TRBV28 - CASSSSFNEKLFF TGTGCCAGCAGCTCGAGTTTTAATGAAAAACTGTTTTTT
15 TRBJ2-1 - TRBV6-4 - CASSSDWSSYNEQFF TGTGCCAGCAGTTCCGACTGGAGCTCCTACAATGAGCAGTTCTTC
15 TRBJ1-5 - TRBV21-1 - CASSKPGQGIQPQHF TGTGCCAGCAGCAAACCGGGACAGGGGATCCAGCCCCAGCATTTT
15 TRBJ2-6 - TRBV5-6 - CASSLAGGSANVLTF TGTGCCAGCAGCTTGGCGGGTGGTTCGGCCAACGTCCTGACTTTC
15 TRBJ1-5 - TRBV15 few CATSRGQLSNQPQHF TGTGCCACCAGCAGGGGGCAGTTAAGCAATCAGCCCCAGCATTTT
15 TRBJ1-6 - TRBV28 - CASSLRPGRNSPLHF TGTGCCAGCAGTTTACGGCCAGGGCGAAATTCACCCCTCCACTTT
15 TRBJ2-1 TRBD2 TRBV7-8 - CASSSRLAGGDEQFF TGTGCCAGCAGCTCGAGACTAGCGGGAGGGGACGAGCAGTTCTTC
15 TRBJ2-3 - TRBV11-2 - CASSLSAGSTDTQYF TGTGCCAGCAGCTTATCTGCGGGATCAACAGATACGCAGTATTTT
15 TRBJ1-5 - TRBV27 - CASSFTRASNQPQHF TGTGCCAGCAGTTTCACGCGGGCCAGCAATCAGCCCCAGCATTTT
12 TRBJ1-1 - TRBV19 - CASISLDTEAFF TGTGCCAGTATCAGTCTCGACACTGAAGCTTTCTTT
14 TRBJ2-7 TRBD1 TRBV5-1 - CASSGRDSLYEQYF TGCGCCAGCAGCGGCCGGGACAGCCTCTACGAGCAGTACTTC
13 TRBJ2-7 - TRBV7-6 few CASSFDSQGGQYF TGTGCCAGCAGCTTCGACTCCCAGGGCGGGCAGTACTTC
16 TRBJ2-4 - TRBV7-2 - CASSPSGAGAKNIQYF TGTGCCAGCAGCCCCTCAGGGGCCGGAGCCAAAAACATTCAGTACTTC
11 TRBJ2-7 - TRBV20-1 - CSAPDQTGQYF TGCAGTGCGCCAGACCAGACAGGCCAGTACTTC
17 TRBJ1-1 - TRBV12-2 - CASRRRQGGRYDTEAFF TGTGCAAGTCGCCGTAGACAGGGAGGTAGATATGACACTGAAGCTTTCTTT
14 TRBJ1-2 - TRBV6-5 - CASNSWGANYGYTF TGTGCCAGCAACTCCTGGGGAGCTAACTATGGCTACACCTTC
15 TRBJ1-2 - TRBV19 - CASKPLRDTNYGYTF TGTGCCAGCAAACCTCTCCGGGACACTAACTATGGCTACACCTTC
13 TRBJ2-7 - TRBV7-9 once CASSSPLGDEQYF TGTGCCAGCAGCTCGCCATTAGGGGACGAGCAGTACTTC
14 TRBJ2-7 TRBD1 TRBV4-3 - CASSQVTGGYEQYF TGCGCCAGCAGCCAGGTGACAGGGGGCTACGAGCAGTACTTC
15 TRBJ1-2 - TRBV7-9 - CASSLGGAYDYGYTF TGTGCCAGCAGCTTGGGGGGAGCTTACGATTATGGCTACACCTTC